The source of this T cell receptor (beta chain) is a study of T cells after posttransplantation cyclophosphamide. General study results and limits: Donor-recipient repertoire similarity was low at 1-2 months, rising over year one. Blood and skin or GI T cell repertoires showed limited TRB overlap. TRB clonality was highly associated with recipient CMV seropositivity and reactivation.

The CDR3 runs 15 residues. CDR1 ENHRY and CDR2 SYGVKD come from the germline V gene. Deletions cut 7 bases from V and 6 bases from J, with 19 bases between. This clone has at least ten counts. The antigen is not known. Cyclophosphamide on days +3 and +4 followed busulfan-fludarabine conditioning and a marrow graft. Method: immunoSEQ multiplex PCR; TCRdb's copy keeps in-frame clones and lacks some. The sample contains thousands of clones, none of them singletons. Sequenced material: PBMCs, taken after allogeneic stem cell transplant with posttransplant cyclophosphamide. The clonotype originates from a female patient between 50 and 59 years old who received an allogeneic stem cell transplant from a related donor, was CMV-positive, and had no GVHD. Some T cells may have originated in the graft donor. V gene TRBV10-3 combines with J gene TRBJ1-5; a possible D gene is TRBD1 (6 bases). In nucleotides, the CDR3 is TGTGCCATCAAGAGTGACAGGAGCTTAATTCAGCCCCAGCATTTT. Translation gives CAIKSDRSLIQPQHF.